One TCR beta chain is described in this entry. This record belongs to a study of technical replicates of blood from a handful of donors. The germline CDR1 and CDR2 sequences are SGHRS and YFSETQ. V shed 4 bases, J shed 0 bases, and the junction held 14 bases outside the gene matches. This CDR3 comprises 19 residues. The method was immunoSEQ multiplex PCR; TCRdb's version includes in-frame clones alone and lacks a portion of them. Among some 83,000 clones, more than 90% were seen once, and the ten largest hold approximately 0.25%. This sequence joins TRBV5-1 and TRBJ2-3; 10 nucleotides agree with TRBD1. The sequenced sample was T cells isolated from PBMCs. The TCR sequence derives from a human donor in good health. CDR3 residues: CASSPGTGAVRSSTDTQYF. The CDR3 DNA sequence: TGCGCCAGCAGCCCCGGGACAGGGGCCGTCCGATCTAGCACAGATACGCAGTATTTT.